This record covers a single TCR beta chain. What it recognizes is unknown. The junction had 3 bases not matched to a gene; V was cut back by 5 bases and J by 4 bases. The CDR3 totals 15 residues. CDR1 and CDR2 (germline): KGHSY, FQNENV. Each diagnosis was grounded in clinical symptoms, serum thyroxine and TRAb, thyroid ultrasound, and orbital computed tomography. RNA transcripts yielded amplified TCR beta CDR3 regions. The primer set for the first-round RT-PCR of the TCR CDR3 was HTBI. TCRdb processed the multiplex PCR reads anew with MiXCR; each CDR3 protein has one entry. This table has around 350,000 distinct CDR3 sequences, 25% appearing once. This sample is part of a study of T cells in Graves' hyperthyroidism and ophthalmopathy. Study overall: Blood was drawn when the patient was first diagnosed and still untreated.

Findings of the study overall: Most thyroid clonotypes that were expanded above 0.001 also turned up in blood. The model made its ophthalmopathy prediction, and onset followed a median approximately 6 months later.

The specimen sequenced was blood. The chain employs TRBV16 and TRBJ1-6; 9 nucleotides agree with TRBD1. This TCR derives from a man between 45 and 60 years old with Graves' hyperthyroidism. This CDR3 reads CASSSGQGYNSPLHF. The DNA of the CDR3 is TGTGCCAGCAGCTCCGGACAGGGGTATAATTCACCCCTCCACTTT.